Here is one T cell receptor (beta chain) with its context. The data were taken from a study of OX40 agonist ivuxolimab in advanced cancers. About the study: Dose-escalation patients' cancers were hepatocellular carcinoma, melanoma, renal cell or head and neck cancer. Partial responses were observed in three patients, of whom one had hepatocellular carcinoma and two had cutaneous melanoma.

The table came from immunoSEQ multiplex PCR; TCRdb's copy has only in-frame clones and leaves some out. The profile shows some 60,000 clones, about 90% of them singletons. CDR1 and CDR2 from the germline V gene are KGHSH and LQKENI. This CDR3 has 16 residues. J lost 2 bases, V lost 3 bases, and 1 base had no gene match. This sequence was found in an adult with an advanced solid tumor such as melanoma, head and neck, liver or kidney cancer. This material consisted of CD4+ or CD8+ T cells sorted from blood, taken in a trial of the OX40 agonist ivuxolimab. The chain is built from TRBV18 and TRBJ2-2; 12 bases are a match to TRBD2. The CDR3 reads CASSPGLAGNTGELFF. CDR3 DNA sequence: TGTGCCAGCTCACCGGGACTAGCGGGCAACACCGGGGAGCTGTTTTTT.